A selection of T cell receptor beta chains follows, all from one sample in a study of T cells after yellow fever vaccination. One entry per CDR3 protein, called by TCRdb with MiXCR from the 5' RACE reads. The table has some 600,000 distinct CDR3 sequences, about 12% seen once. This specimen consisted of PBMCs, obtained on the day of the yellow fever booster vaccination. These receptors came from a man aged 25-45 years who received the YFV17D yellow fever vaccine. Both conserved end residues are part of each CDR3. D genes are given only for firm matches. Clone size is not always given. Where it is, it says once, few, many or a class for expanded clones.

j_call d_call v_call clone_size cdr3_length cdr3_nt cdr3_aa
TRBJ2-3 TRBD2 TRBV7-2 many 16 TGTGCCAGCAGCTCGGGGACTAGCGGGGACACAGATACGCAGTATTTT CASSSGTSGDTDTQYF
TRBJ2-7 TRBD1 TRBV12-3/TRBV12-4 few 15 TGTGCCAGCAGCATGGACAGGGACGGGGGATACGAGCAGTACTTC CASSMDRDGGYEQYF
TRBJ2-7 TRBD2 TRBV18 few 16 TGTGCCAGCTCACCAGGGGTCGGGAGGGCCTGGGACGAGCAGTACTTC CASSPGVGRAWDEQYF
TRBJ2-5 - TRBV6-1 - 13 TGTGCCAGCAGTGGGGTGTCGGGGGGCTCAGAGTACTTC CASSGVSGGSEYF
TRBJ2-2 - TRBV30 few 11 TGTGCCTGGAGTATGGGCGGGGAGCTGTTTTTT CAWSMGGELFF
TRBJ2-3 - TRBV3-1 few 13 TGTGCCAGCAGCCAAGGAAGGAAAGATACGCAGTATTTT CASSQGRKDTQYF
TRBJ2-7 TRBD1 TRBV10-3 few 13 TGTGCCACCAACCGACAGGGGGTCGACGAGCAGTACTTC CATNRQGVDEQYF
TRBJ1-3 - TRBV5-1 - 16 TGCGCCAGCAGCGAAGCTGACGGGCACTCTGGAAACACCATATATTTT CASSEADGHSGNTIYF
TRBJ2-3 TRBD2 TRBV6-1 - 16 TGTGCCAGCAAGGGTACGGGAGGCAGAAGCACAGATACGCAGTATTTT CASKGTGGRSTDTQYF
TRBJ2-2 - TRBV27 few 15 TGTGCCAGCAGTACCCTGGGTCAAGGGGCCGGGGAGCTGTTTTTT CASSTLGQGAGELFF
TRBJ2-1 TRBD2 TRBV9 - 16 TGTGCCAGCAGCGTAGAAGCTAGCGGGAGTTTCAATGAGCAGTTCTTC CASSVEASGSFNEQFF
TRBJ2-3 - TRBV20-1 few 13 TGCAGTGCTGCCCCCGGAGGGGCACGAACGCAGTATTTT CSAAPGGARTQYF
TRBJ2-6 - TRBV29-1 - 14 TGCAGCGTAACAAGACTTCGGGGGGCCAACGTCCTGACTTTC CSVTRLRGANVLTF
TRBJ1-1 - TRBV12-3/TRBV12-4 many 13 TGTGCCAGCAGTCCACAGGGAAGGACTGAAGCTTTCTTT CASSPQGRTEAFF
TRBJ1-2 TRBD1 TRBV20-1 - 13 TGCAGTGCCCGACAGGGAGGCAACTATGGCTACACCTTC CSARQGGNYGYTF
TRBJ2-7 TRBD1 TRBV5-1 few 14 TGCGCCAGCAGCTTGCATCAGGGGGCAGGCGAGCAGTACTTC CASSLHQGAGEQYF
TRBJ1-2 TRBD1 TRBV7-9 - 15 TGTGCGCTTCAGACGGGACAGCCCAGGGGGTATGGCTACACCTTC CALQTGQPRGYGYTF
TRBJ2-2 - TRBV4-3 - 16 TGCGCCAGCAGCCAAGACACGGGTGCCCCGGCCGGGGAGCTGTTTTTT CASSQDTGAPAGELFF
TRBJ2-7 TRBD1 TRBV7-9 - 14 TGTGCCAGCAGCCACCCTATGACAGGGGACGAGCAGTACTTC CASSHPMTGDEQYF
TRBJ2-7 TRBD2 TRBV10-3 - 18 TGTGCCATCAGGGGCATTAGCGGGAGGGCCCGGAGCTCCTACGAGCAGTACTTC CAIRGISGRARSSYEQYF
TRBJ2-7 TRBD2 TRBV19 - 15 TGTGCCAGTAGTGCATCGTCGGGACTAACCTACGAGCAGTACTTC CASSASSGLTYEQYF
TRBJ2-5 - TRBV20-1 many 14 TGCAGTGCCTTGGACAGTTGGGGGGGAGAGACCCAGTACTTC CSALDSWGGETQYF
TRBJ2-1 TRBD2 TRBV5-1 few 14 TGCGCCAGCAGCTTGGGGCTAGCGGGAGAGGAGCAGTTCTTC CASSLGLAGEEQFF
TRBJ1-2 - TRBV28 many 13 TGTGCCAGCAGTAACTTCCTTGTGGATGGCTACACCTTC CASSNFLVDGYTF
TRBJ2-3 - TRBV3-1 - 15 TGTGCCAGCAGCGAAGGGAACATAATCACAGATACGCAGTATTTT CASSEGNIITDTQYF
TRBJ1-4 - TRBV7-8 - 14 TGTGCCAGCAGCTTAGCAGCACCGGGCAGAAAACTGTTTTTT CASSLAAPGRKLFF
TRBJ1-1 - TRBV5-1 few 15 TGCGCCAGCAGCCTCAGCGGTGGATCGAACACTGAAGCTTTCTTT CASSLSGGSNTEAFF
TRBJ2-5 - TRBV20-1 - 15 TGCAGTGCTAGAGATCTCTTGGCTAACCAAGAGACCCAGTACTTC CSARDLLANQETQYF
TRBJ1-1 - TRBV19 - 12 TGTGCCAGTAGTCAGCTGAACACTGAAGCTTTCTTT CASSQLNTEAFF
TRBJ2-7 - TRBV28 - 14 TGTGCCAGCAGTTTGTTGGCCCCACCCTACGAGCAGTACTTC CASSLLAPPYEQYF
TRBJ2-1 TRBD2 TRBV20-1 few 13 TGCAGTGCTAGAACTAGCGGCTCCAATGAGCAGTTCTTC CSARTSGSNEQFF
TRBJ2-3 - TRBV12-3/TRBV12-4 few 13 TGTGCCAGCAGTTTAGTTGGGGGTGGTTCGCAGTATTTT CASSLVGGGSQYF
TRBJ1-2 - TRBV10-3 few 15 TGTGCCATCAGTGACTCGATAACAGGGAGGTCGGGCTACACCTTC CAISDSITGRSGYTF
TRBJ2-3 - TRBV14 many 19 TGTGCCAGCAGCCAACGGAGACTCCCGGGAACCACCCGGGCAGATACGCAGTATTTT CASSQRRLPGTTRADTQYF
TRBJ2-2 TRBD2 TRBV3-1 - 17 TGTGCCAGCACCCAACCTAGCGGGAGGAGGGGCACCGGGGAGCTGTTTTTT CASTQPSGRRGTGELFF
TRBJ2-7 TRBD2 TRBV18 - 18 TGTGCCAGCTCCCAGGGAGGGCAGTCAAACCTCCGTTTCTACGAGCAGTACTTC CASSQGGQSNLRFYEQYF
TRBJ1-5 - TRBV5-6 few 15 TGTGCCAGCAGCTTGTTTGGGTTGAGCAATCAGCCCCAGCATTTT CASSLFGLSNQPQHF
TRBJ2-7 - TRBV4-2 few 15 TGTGCCAGCAGCCAAGATACAGCAGGGCGATACGAGCAGTACTTC CASSQDTAGRYEQYF
TRBJ2-7 - TRBV29-1 few 13 TGCAGCGTGCTCGGGGGACAGAACTACGAGCAGTACTTC CSVLGGQNYEQYF
TRBJ2-7 TRBD1 TRBV27 few 16 TGTGCCACGGCTCCGGGACAGGGGGCGAGCTCCTACGAGCAGTACTTC CATAPGQGASSYEQYF
TRBJ2-1 TRBD2 TRBV9 many 14 TGTGCCAGCACTCCGGGACTAGCGATTAATGAGCAGTTCTTC CASTPGLAINEQFF
TRBJ1-6 - TRBV12-3/TRBV12-4 few 15 TGTGCCAGCAGTTTAGTAGGAGGGCGCAGTTCACCCCTCCACTTT CASSLVGGRSSPLHF
TRBJ2-5 - TRBV7-2 - 15 TGTGCCAGCAGCTTAGTGTCCGGGTTTGGAGAGACCCAGTACTTC CASSLVSGFGETQYF
TRBJ2-1 - TRBV7-2 few 15 TGTGCCACCACCACTACCCCGAGCTCCTACAATGAGCAGTTCTTC CATTTTPSSYNEQFF
TRBJ2-3 - TRBV19 few 15 TGTGCCAGTAGTAGTCGGACGGTTTCGGCGGATACGCAGTATTTT CASSSRTVSADTQYF